What follows are 11 T cell receptor beta chains derived from one specimen sequenced in a study of cytomegalovirus exposure and HLA in healthy donors. Researchers ran the PCR with 60 Vbeta and 13 Jbeta primers. The data were produced by immunoSEQ multiplex PCR, yet TCRdb's version contains in-frame clones alone and is incomplete. The sample data list about 190,000 clones. Sample: PBMCs. The receptors originated from a man aged 25 to 45 in good health and CMV-seronegative.

The CDR3 DNA reads TGTGCCAGCAGCTGGATGACAGGGGTGGATGAGCAGTTCTTC. It specifies CASSWMTGVDEQFF. The rearrangement joins TRBV7-9 to TRBJ2-1; TRBD1 matches at 8 bases. This CDR3 region has 14 residues. J was trimmed by 8 bases and V by 4 bases; bases with no gene match: 7. From germline, CDR1 is SEHNR and CDR2 FQNEAQ (reference sequence).

The chain recombines TRBV9 with TRBJ1-5; possibly TRBD1 for D (5 bases). Germline CDR1 and CDR2: SGDLS and YYNGEE. V was trimmed by 2 bases and J by 0 bases, leaving 9 bases between them. The CDR3 spans 15 residues. The CDR3 sequence is CASSVGTRSNQPQHF. The DNA for the CDR3 is TGTGCCAGCAGCGTGGGGACTCGTAGCAATCAGCCCCAGCATTTT.

The V call is TRBV9, the J call TRBJ1-1; D unclear. Germline V lookup: CDR1 SGDLS, CDR2 YYNGEE. The ends were cut back, 4 bases at V and 7 bases at J, with 11 bases in the middle. This CDR3 has 12 residues. CDR3 sequence (DNA): TGTGCCAGCAGCAGGGAGTCCGGTGAAGCTTTCTTT. Translated: CASSRESGEAFF.

V is TRBV28 and J is TRBJ2-2, with 7 bases matching TRBD1. V lost 5 bases, J lost 4 bases, and 10 bases stayed unmatched. CDR3 length: 16 residues. CDR1 MDHEN and CDR2 SYDVKM come from the germline V gene. The CDR3 nucleotides are TGTGCCAGCAGTCCGTCTAGGGGGCTCGGCACCGGGGAGCTGTTTTTT. Amino acid sequence: CASSPSRGLGTGELFF.

The rearrangement joins TRBV7-9 to TRBJ2-1; weak D call: TRBD2 (6 bases). The CDR3 is made up of 13 amino acids. Trimming removed 0 bases from V and 11 bases from J, with 11 bases in between. Germline values: CDR1 SEHNR, CDR2 FQNEAQ (reference sequence). The CDR3 DNA is TGTGCCAGCAGCTTAGCGCAGGCGGGGAAGCAGTTCTTC. It encodes CASSLAQAGKQFF.

The chain joins TRBV7-6 to TRBJ2-1, with 10 bases fitting TRBD1. J gave up 1 base and V 2 bases, and 2 bases lay outside the gene matches. Germline V gives CDR1 SGHVS, CDR2 FNYEAQ. The CDR3 runs 16 residues. Written as DNA, the CDR3 is TGTGCCAGCAGCTTACGGACAGGGGGGTCCTACAATGAGCAGTTCTTC. It yields the protein CASSLRTGGSYNEQFF.

The genes are TRBV28 and TRBJ1-5, with a possible D match to TRBD1 (6 bases). Germline V lookup: CDR1 MDHEN, CDR2 SYDVKM. This CDR3 is built from 13 residues. Trimming removed 10 bases from V and 7 bases from J, with 17 bases in between. The CDR3 spells CATGGGRGQPQHF. The DNA for the CDR3 is TGTGCCACCGGGGGGGGGCGCGGACAGCCCCAGCATTTT.

CDR3 loop: CSAGQGIPYGYTF. The CDR3 DNA reads as TGCAGCGCCGGGCAGGGGATCCCCTATGGCTACACCTTC. The chain is built from TRBV29-1 and TRBJ1-2; weak D call: TRBD1 (6 bases). The CDR3 contains 13 residues. Germline V gives CDR1 SQVTM, CDR2 ANQGSEA. The V and J ends lost 7 bases and 4 bases respectively, with 16 bases between them.

The gene calls are TRBV5-6 and TRBJ1-2; TRBD1 matches at 9 bases. Unmatched junction bases numbered 6, after V lost 4 bases and J lost 2 bases. Germline lookup yields CDR1 SGHDT and CDR2 YYEEEE. This CDR3 has 15 residues. The CDR3 region is CASSPRTGANYGYTF. The CDR3 bases are TGTGCCAGCAGCCCTCGGACAGGGGCCAACTATGGCTACACCTTC.

V usage is TRBV18 and J usage is TRBJ2-1, with 10 nucleotides matching TRBD1. Germline-derived CDR1 and CDR2 are KGHSH and LQKENI. V was pared by 3 bases and J by 6 bases, with 14 bases of the junction left unmatched. The CDR3 extends over 18 amino acids. This CDR3 reads CASSPAGLGTGVPNEQFF. The CDR3 DNA sequence: TGTGCCAGCTCACCGGCGGGCCTCGGGACAGGGGTCCCCAATGAGCAGTTCTTC.

The rearrangement links TRBV9 to TRBJ2-7, with 7 positions matching TRBD2. Germline assignment: CDR1 SGDLS and CDR2 YYNGEE. V lost 3 bases, J lost 0 bases, and 9 bases stayed unmatched. CDR3 length: 16 amino acids. Written as DNA, the CDR3 is TGTGCCAGCAGCGAAACCTCTAGCGGAAGCTCCTACGAGCAGTACTTC. Protein product: CASSETSSGSSYEQYF.